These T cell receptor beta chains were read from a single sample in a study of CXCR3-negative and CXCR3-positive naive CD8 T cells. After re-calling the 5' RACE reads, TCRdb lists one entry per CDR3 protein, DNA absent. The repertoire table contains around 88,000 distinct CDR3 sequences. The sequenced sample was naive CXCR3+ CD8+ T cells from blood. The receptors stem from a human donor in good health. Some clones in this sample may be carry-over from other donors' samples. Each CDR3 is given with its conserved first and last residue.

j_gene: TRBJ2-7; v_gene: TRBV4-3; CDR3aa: CASSQEWGDRAYEQYF
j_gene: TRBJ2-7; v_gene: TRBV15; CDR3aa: CATSDRDYSYEQYF
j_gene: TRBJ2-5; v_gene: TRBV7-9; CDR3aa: CASSPRTSRGETQYF
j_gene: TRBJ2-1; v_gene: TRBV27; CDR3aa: CASTVMGRLGGNEQFF
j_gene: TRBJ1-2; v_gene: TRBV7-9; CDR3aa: CASSLVYMTAPYGYGYTF
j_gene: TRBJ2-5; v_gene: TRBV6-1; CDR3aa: CASSYGQIQETQYF
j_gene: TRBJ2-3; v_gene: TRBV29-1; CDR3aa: CSVRASSGDTQYF
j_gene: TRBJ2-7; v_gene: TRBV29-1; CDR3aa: CSVEEFSSATYEQYF
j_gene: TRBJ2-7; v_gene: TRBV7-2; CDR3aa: CASSWDLSYEQYF
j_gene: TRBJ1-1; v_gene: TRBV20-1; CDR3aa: CSAPTDEGHTEAFF
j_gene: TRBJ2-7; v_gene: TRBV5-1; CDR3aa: CASSLGQGADEQYF